A selection of T cell receptor beta chains follows, all from one sample in a study of control samples from healthy donors and cancer patients. The repertoire was sequenced with immunoSEQ multiplex PCR; TCRdb's copy has only in-frame clones and lacks some. The sample has 95,000 to 100,000 clones, about four fifths seen once. The sequencing sample was made of blood. The receptor source for this set is a man between 60 and 75 years old in good health. Both conserved end residues are part of each CDR3.

v_gene	CDR3aa
TRBV9	CASSVGSSGYNEQFF
TRBV7-9	CASSLVIRGYEQYF
TRBV27	CASRDRGWTGELFF
TRBV29-1	CSVVGAGANTGELFF
TRBV27	CASSLGINYGYTF
TRBV5-1	CASTSSSGIYTDTQYF
TRBV7-2	CASSFQGAGVYTEAFF
TRBV5-1	CASSLEGGKKNSPLHF
TRBV30	CAWRYGWGTYEQYF
TRBV7-9	CASRPGARLADGEQYF
TRBV11-2	CASSLAGWAKETQYF
TRBV18	CASSPPDRNTEAFF
TRBV5-1	CASSFRDREMNEQFF
TRBV7-9	CASTRAELYEQYF
TRBV4-1	CASSRTPSGTDTDTQYF
TRBV6-5	CASSIRGPEAFF
TRBV6-1	CASSEVSGYNEQFF
TRBV27	CASRLGLADEQYF
TRBV4-1	CASSPATNYGYTF
TRBV19	CASSMGQGAVVGQPQHF
TRBV3-1/TRBV3-2	CASSQARVITGELFF
TRBV6-2/TRBV6-3	CASSYGGLAYYEQYF
TRBV7-9	CASSRAGVGDTQYF
TRBV4-2	CASSQDRLGLAGFNEQFF
TRBV25-1	CASSSLGPATNEKLFF
TRBV5-4	CASSTGPLGDSPLHF
TRBV28	CASSFWGFANTGELFF
TRBV21-1	CASSSSPGRSSGNTIYF
TRBV28	CASGSPGRETQYF
TRBV2	CASSELGRRNYEQYF
TRBV7-8	CASSLVQLWGPSDQYNEQFF
TRBV7-3	CASSAGSADTQYF
TRBV30	CAWSGRGPVNEKLFF
TRBV27	CASSFYLSSSYNEQFF
TRBV7-2	CASSLPGIEQYF
TRBV24-1	CATSGRNSGPYNEQFF
TRBV25-1	CASSVVAGAGYTF
TRBV25-1	CATDDRGQETQYF
TRBV9	CASSPHSMAGGTDTQYF
TRBV5-4	CASSSGQGNTEAFF
TRBV6-5	CASRIGANSNQPQHF
TRBV9	CASSRTGTANTEAFF
TRBV6-2/TRBV6-3	CASSYPQGGEKLFF
TRBV27	CASSSYRLYEQYF
TRBV19	CASITRTGEEAFF
TRBV12-3/TRBV12-4	CASSVAVRDVLTF
TRBV6-6	CASSHGTGGGETQYF